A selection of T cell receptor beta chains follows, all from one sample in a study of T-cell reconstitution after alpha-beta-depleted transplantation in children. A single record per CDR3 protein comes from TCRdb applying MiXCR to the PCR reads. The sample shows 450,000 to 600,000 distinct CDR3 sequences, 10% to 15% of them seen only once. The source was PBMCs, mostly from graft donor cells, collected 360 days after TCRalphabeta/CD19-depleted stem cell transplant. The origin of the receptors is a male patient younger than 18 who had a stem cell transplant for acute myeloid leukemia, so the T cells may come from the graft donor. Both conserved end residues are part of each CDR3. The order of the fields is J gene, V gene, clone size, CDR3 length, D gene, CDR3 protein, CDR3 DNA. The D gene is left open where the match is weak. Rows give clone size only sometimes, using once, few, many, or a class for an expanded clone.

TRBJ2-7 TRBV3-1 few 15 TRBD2 CASSQTLADPAEQYF TGTGCCAGCAGCCAGACCCTAGCGGACCCCGCCGAGCAGTACTTC
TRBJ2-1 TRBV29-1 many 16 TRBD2 CSVASGSPSGFDEQFF TGCAGCGTTGCCTCAGGGTCTCCTAGCGGTTTCGATGAGCAGTTCTTC
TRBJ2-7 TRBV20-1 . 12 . CSANDRTYEQYF TGCAGTGCTAACGACAGAACCTACGAGCAGTACTTC
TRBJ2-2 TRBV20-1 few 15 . CSARMAGTNTGELFF TGCAGTGCTAGAATGGCGGGAACTAACACCGGGGAGCTGTTTTTT
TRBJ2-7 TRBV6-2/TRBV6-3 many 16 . CASSAWLPGISYEQYF TGTGCCAGCAGCGCTTGGCTCCCCGGTATCAGCTACGAGCAGTACTTC
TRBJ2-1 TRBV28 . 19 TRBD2 CASSPYALLAGRGYNEQFF TGTGCCAGCAGTCCTTATGCACTCCTAGCGGGACGAGGATACAATGAGCAGTTCTTC
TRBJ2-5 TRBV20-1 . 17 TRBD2 CSASGTSGRHLQETQYF TGCAGTGCTAGTGGGACTAGCGGGAGACACCTCCAAGAGACCCAGTACTTC
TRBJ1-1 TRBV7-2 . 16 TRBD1 CASSTRTGLVNTEAFF TGTGCCAGCAGCACGCGGACAGGGTTAGTTAACACTGAAGCTTTCTTT
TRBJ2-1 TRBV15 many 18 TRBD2 CATSRVTPGLAFYNEQFF TGTGCCACCAGCAGAGTTACGCCGGGACTAGCGTTTTACAATGAGCAGTTCTTC
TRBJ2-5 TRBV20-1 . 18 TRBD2 CSASPTSGRVGYQETQYF TGCAGTGCCAGTCCGACTAGCGGGAGAGTGGGATACCAAGAGACCCAGTACTTC
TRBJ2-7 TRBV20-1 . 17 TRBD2 CSARRLAGGILTYEQYF TGCAGTGCTAGAAGGCTAGCGGGAGGGATTTTAACCTACGAGCAGTACTTC
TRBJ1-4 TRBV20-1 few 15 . CSARDLAGRDEKLFF TGCAGTGCTAGAGATTTGGCAGGTAGAGACGAAAAACTGTTTTTT
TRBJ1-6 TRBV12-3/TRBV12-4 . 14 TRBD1 CASRQGPFNSPLHF TGTGCCAGTAGACAGGGCCCTTTTAATTCACCCCTCCACTTT
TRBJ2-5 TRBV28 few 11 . CARIGEETQYF TGTGCCAGGATTGGCGAGGAGACCCAGTACTTC
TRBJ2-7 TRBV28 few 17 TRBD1 CASSPKGQGLGAYEQYF TGTGCCAGCAGTCCCAAGGGACAGGGGTTAGGGGCCTACGAGCAGTACTTC
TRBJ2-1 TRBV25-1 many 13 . CASSELLANEQFF TGTGCCAGCAGTGAACTGCTAGCTAATGAGCAGTTCTTC
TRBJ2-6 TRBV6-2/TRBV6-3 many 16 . CASSYDDHLGANVLTF TGTGCCAGCAGTTACGATGACCACCTTGGGGCCAACGTCCTGACTTTC
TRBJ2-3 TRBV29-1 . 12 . CSVYRSTDTQYF TGCAGCGTTTACCGGTCCACAGATACGCAGTATTTT